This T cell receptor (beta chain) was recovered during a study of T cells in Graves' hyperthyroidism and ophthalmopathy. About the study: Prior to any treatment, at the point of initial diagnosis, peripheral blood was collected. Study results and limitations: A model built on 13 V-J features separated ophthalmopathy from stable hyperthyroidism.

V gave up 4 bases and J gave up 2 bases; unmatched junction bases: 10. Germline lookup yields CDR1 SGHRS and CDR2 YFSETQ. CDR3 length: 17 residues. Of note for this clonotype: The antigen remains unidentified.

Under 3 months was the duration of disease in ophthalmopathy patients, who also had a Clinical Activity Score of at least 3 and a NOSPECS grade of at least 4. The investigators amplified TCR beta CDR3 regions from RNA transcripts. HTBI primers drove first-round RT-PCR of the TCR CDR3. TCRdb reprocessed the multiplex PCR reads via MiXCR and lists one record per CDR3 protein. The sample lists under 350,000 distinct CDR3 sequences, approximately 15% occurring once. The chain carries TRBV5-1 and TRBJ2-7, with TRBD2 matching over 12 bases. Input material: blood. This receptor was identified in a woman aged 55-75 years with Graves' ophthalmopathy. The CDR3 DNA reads TGCGCCAGCAGCCCGGGGGGGACTAGCGGGTTGGCCTACGAGCAGTACTTC. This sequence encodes CASSPGGTSGLAYEQYF. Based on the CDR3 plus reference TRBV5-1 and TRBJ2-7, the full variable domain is KAGVTQTPRYLIKTRGQQVTLSCSPISGHRSVSWYQQTPGQGLQFLFEYFSETQRNKGNFPGRFSGRQFSNSRSEMNVSTLELGDSALYLCASSPGGTSGLAYEQYFGPGTRLTVT.